This TCR beta chain came from a study of T-cell reconstitution after alpha-beta-depleted transplantation in children. During its preparation, the TCRbeta library received unique molecular identifiers. Via MiXCR, TCRdb re-called the PCR reads, giving one row per CDR3 protein. Of some 600,000 distinct CDR3 sequences listed, around 17% are singletons. Per the germline V gene, CDR1 is SEHNR and CDR2 is FQNEAQ (reference sequence). The CDR3 loop spans 13 amino acids. V was pared by 5 bases and J by 4 bases, with 2 bases of the junction left unmatched. The starting material was PBMCs from the stem cell graft donor, obtained from the stem cell graft. The chain employs TRBV7-9 and TRBJ1-5; 7 positions agree with TRBD1. The origin of this receptor is a human donor who donated a stem cell graft to a child with acute myeloid leukemia. The CDR3, as DNA: TGTGCCAGCAGCGGGACAGAGAATCAGCCCCAGCATTTT. This encodes CASSGTENQPQHF.